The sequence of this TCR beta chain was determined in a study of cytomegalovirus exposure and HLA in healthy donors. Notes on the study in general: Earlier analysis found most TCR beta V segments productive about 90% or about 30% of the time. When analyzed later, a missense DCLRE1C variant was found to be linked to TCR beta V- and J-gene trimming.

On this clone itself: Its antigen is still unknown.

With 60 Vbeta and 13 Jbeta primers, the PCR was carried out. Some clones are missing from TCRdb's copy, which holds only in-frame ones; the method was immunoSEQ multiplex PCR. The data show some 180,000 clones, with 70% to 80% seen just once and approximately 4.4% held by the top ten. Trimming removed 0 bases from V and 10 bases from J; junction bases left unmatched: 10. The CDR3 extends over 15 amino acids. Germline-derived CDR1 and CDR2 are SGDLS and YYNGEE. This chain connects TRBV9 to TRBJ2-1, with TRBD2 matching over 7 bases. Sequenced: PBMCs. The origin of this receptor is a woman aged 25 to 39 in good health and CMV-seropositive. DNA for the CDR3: TGTGCCAGCAGCGTAGGGACTAGAGGGCCGGGGGAGCAGTTCTTC. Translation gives CASSVGTRGPGEQFF.